The 9 T cell receptor beta chains below come from one sample, sequenced in a study of spatial heterogeneity in lung cancer. General study results and limits: It was found that expanded intratumoral alpha and beta TCR counts tracked tumor mutation counts.

Their specific antigens are unknown. Time point given: sample taken at primary tumor resection. TCRdb reprocessed the 5' RACE reads with MiXCR, giving one entry per CDR3 protein. The sample holds more than 15,000 distinct CDR3 sequences, around 6% seen once. The material sequenced was lung tumor tissue, taken at surgery. The receptors were gathered from a male donor with early-stage non-small cell lung cancer.

This clonotype was detected ten times or more. The V and J genes are TRBV29-1 and TRBJ2-7; 8 bases match TRBD2. The CDR3 extends over 13 amino acids. Germline assignment: CDR1 SQVTM and CDR2 ANQGSEA. V lost 4 bases to trimming and J lost 1 base; unmatched junction nucleotides: 3. This CDR3 is CSVALAGSYEQYF. CDR3 coding DNA: TGCAGCGTTGCCCTAGCGGGTTCCTACGAGCAGTACTTC.

This clonotype was observed at least ten times. This chain joins TRBV3-1 and TRBJ2-2, with 7 bases lining up with TRBD2. V gave up 4 bases and J gave up 1 base; unmatched junction bases: 3. Germline-derived CDR1 and CDR2 are LGHDT and YNNKEL (reference sequence). The CDR3 has 15 residues. CDR3 sequence (DNA): TGTGCCAGCAGCCCCTGGACTAGGAACACCGGGGAGCTGTTTTTT. Translating gives CASSPWTRNTGELFF.

This clonotype was found many times. J is TRBJ1-2 and V is TRBV6-5, with D possibly TRBD1 on 5 matching bases. The CDR3 runs to 15 residues. The ends were cut back, 6 bases at V and 0 bases at J, with 14 bases in the middle. The V gene's germline CDR1 is MNHEY and CDR2 SVGAGI. The CDR3 DNA sequence: TGTGCCAGCAGACCCGGACACCGAGCTAACTATGGCTACACCTTC. This gives the protein CASRPGHRANYGYTF.

This clonotype was picked up many times. The genes are TRBV7-8 and TRBJ1-6, with 9 bases aligning to TRBD1. The CDR3 consists of 19 residues. The trim removed 5 bases at V and 5 bases at J, leaving 16 bases unmatched. Germline V gene data show CDR1 as SGHVS and CDR2 as FQNEAQ. The CDR3 DNA follows: TGTGCCAGCAGCCTCCTAGCGACAGCACAGGGGGCAAATAATTCACCCCTCCACTTT. It codes for CASSLLATAQGANNSPLHF.

This clonotype is medium-sized. The chain joins TRBV4-2 to TRBJ2-1; the match to TRBD1 covers 9 bases. There are 15 residues in the CDR3. Germline V lookup: CDR1 LGHNA, CDR2 YNFKEQ. V lost 5 bases to trimming and J lost 8 bases; unmatched junction nucleotides: 10. CDR3 protein: CASSGDGTGPYEQFF. The CDR3 bases are TGTGCCAGCAGCGGCGATGGGACAGGGCCCTATGAGCAGTTCTTC.

V is TRBV20-1 and J is TRBJ1-1, with D possibly TRBD1 on 6 matching bases. The germline V gene encodes CDR1 DFQATT and CDR2 SNEGSKA (reference sequence). This CDR3 comprises 14 residues. V was trimmed by 1 base and J by 5 bases, leaving 14 bases between them. CDR3 protein: CSARVRDIDTEAFF. The CDR3 nucleotides read TGCAGTGCTAGAGTACGGGACATTGATACTGAAGCTTTCTTT.

This clonotype was seen many times. The chain combines TRBV7-9 with TRBJ1-1, with D unresolved. The CDR3 is made up of 13 amino acids. V was cut by 6 bases and J by 1 base, with 9 bases left in between. Germline CDR1 and CDR2: SEHNR and FQNEAQ (reference sequence). In DNA, the CDR3 is TGTGCCAGCAGGTTACCCGAGAACACTGAAGCTTTCTTT. It codes for CASRLPENTEAFF. The whole variable domain, remainder taken from reference TRBV7-9 and TRBJ1-1, is DTGVSQNPRHKITKRGQNVTFRCDPISEHNRLYWYRQTLGQGPEFLTYFQNEAQLEKSRLLSDRFSAERPKGSFSTLEIQRTEQGDSAMYLCASRLPENTEAFFGQGTRLTVV.

In its sample, this clonotype was seen many times. The gene calls are TRBV5-4 and TRBJ2-2; the D gene is possibly TRBD1 (6 bases). The germline V gene encodes CDR1 SGHNT and CDR2 YYREEE (reference sequence). The CDR3 is made up of 15 amino acids. Trimming removed 2 bases at V and 7 bases at J, with 15 bases between. The CDR3 DNA sequence: TGTGCCAGCAGCTTAGGGGGAGTAGGTGGCGGGGAGCTGTTTTTT. As protein: CASSLGGVGGGELFF.

This clonotype appeared many times. The rearrangement joins TRBV12-3 or TRBV12-4 to TRBJ2-7, with 9 bases aligning to TRBD2. V gave up 4 bases and J gave up 1 base; unmatched junction bases: 5. CDR3 length equals 15 residues. Here the CDR3 reads CASSSLTSGSYEQYF. Here the CDR3 DNA reads TGTGCCAGCAGTTCCTTGACTAGCGGTTCCTACGAGCAGTACTTC.